This T cell receptor (beta chain) was profiled in a study of T cell repertoires in cytomegalovirus infection (dated by TCRdb to 2018 to 2020). Study-wide context: The peptide stimulations were aimed at well-studied HLA-B-restricted epitopes as well as recently identified HLA-C-restricted CMV epitopes, whose presentation resists viral immunomodulation. Donor HLA type was relevant to the analysis, as public TCR beta signatures indicated carriage of CMV infection together with the matching HLA type. Points the paper makes about the study in general: In both this cohort and an independent cohort of some 370 donors, the cumulative frequency of public TCR beta family members distinguished carriers of CMV infection plus the relevant HLA type. The ex vivo response was dominated by HLA-C-restricted CMV-specific TCR beta clonotypes, which also provided the single most frequent clonotype in two of eight donors.

This clonotype has only a few counts. What this receptor recognizes is not known. Base qualities are missing; no much larger clone stands one base away. Instrument used: Illumina HiSeq 1500. Using fastp at Q25 and MiXCR, TCRdb reprocessed the public reads and kept productive beta chains. For every CDR3 protein sequence, its rows merge into one entry that carries the most common genes and DNA. This sample is represented by around 900,000 distinct CDR3 sequences; around 32% of them were singletons. The ten biggest clones cover about an eighth of the sample. In the paper's terms, the treatment or condition label means: in vitro stimulation with specific CMV peptide epitopes to enrich CMV-specific T cells. The source of this sequence is a human donor in good health (CMV status not recorded). Some clones in this sample may be carry-over from other donors' samples. This specimen consisted of cultured CD8+ T cells from PBMCs, obtained from culture after CMV antigen stimulation.

The CDR3 here reads CASSYFPGRNEETQYF. The DNA reads as follows: TGTGCCAGCAGTTACTTTCCAGGTCGGAACGAAGAGACCCAGTACTTC. This sequence uses TRBV6-2 or TRBV6-3 and TRBJ2-5, with the D gene uncertain. There are 16 amino acids in the CDR3, from cysteine to phenylalanine inclusive. CDR3 DNA only is kept here, 48 bases in frame from base 1. CDR1 and CDR2, looked up from the germline V gene, are MNHEY and SVGEGT. V gives up 1 base and J gives up 3 bases, and the segment between their germline ends measures 15 bases.